This T cell receptor beta chain appears in the sequencing data of a study of T cells in Graves' hyperthyroidism and ophthalmopathy. The V gene's germline CDR1 is MNHNS and CDR2 SASEGT. This CDR3 has 15 amino acids. Trimming shortened V by 2 bases and J by 4 bases, and 15 bases separated the two germline ends. Amplified TCR beta CDR3 regions derived from RNA transcripts. When the TCR CDR3 underwent first-round RT-PCR, the HTBI primer set was used. TCRdb re-called the multiplex PCR reads through MiXCR, storing one row per CDR3 protein. The table includes roughly 250,000 distinct CDR3 sequences, approximately 23% detected once.

This sequence joins TRBV6-1 and TRBJ2-7, with D tentatively TRBD1 or TRBD2 (6 bases each). The sequenced material came from blood. The sequence was obtained from a man aged 25 to 40 with Graves' ophthalmopathy. The CDR3 bases are TGTGCCAGCAGTGAACCAGGGGAGGCTCGGTACGAGCAGTACTTC. Translating it yields CASSEPGEARYEQYF.